These T cell receptor beta chains were read from a single sample in a study of control samples from healthy donors and cancer patients. Sequencing was performed with immunoSEQ multiplex PCR; in TCRdb, only in-frame clones are kept and a portion is missing. The table has some 130,000 clones, around 93% seen once. Material for sequencing was blood. The receptor set was obtained from a woman in her 50s in good health. The CDR3 runs from the conserved cysteine through the conserved F or W. D genes are given only for firm matches. Clone size is shown for a subset of rows, as once, few, many or a class of expanded clone.

>TRBV28|.|TRBJ1-4|TRBD1
TGTGCCAGCAGTTTATGGGGTGGGGGACAGATAGGAGAAAAACTGTTTTTT
CASSLWGGGQIGEKLFF
>TRBV6-1|.|TRBJ1-4|TRBD1
TGTGCCAGCAGTGACAGGGGGGGTATCGAAAAACTGTTTTTT
CASSDRGGIEKLFF
>TRBV28|.|TRBJ2-7|.
TGTGCTATAGCACGGACAAACTACGAGCAGTACTTC
CAIARTNYEQYF
>TRBV7-9|.|TRBJ2-7|.
TGTGCCAGCAGCGGAACGGGACTCCCAAGCGAGGAGCAGTACTTC
CASSGTGLPSEEQYF
>TRBV23-1|.|TRBJ1-4|.
TGCGCCAGCAGTCCCTACACCGGGGGGACTAATGAAAAACTGTTTTTT
CASSPYTGGTNEKLFF
>TRBV5-1|.|TRBJ1-3|TRBD1
TGCGCCAGCAGCCTATCGACAGGGTCTGGAAACACCATATATTTT
CASSLSTGSGNTIYF
>TRBV6-5|.|TRBJ1-1|.
TGTGCCAGCAGTTACTTAGGGGGGGTCGGTGAAGCTTTCTTT
CASSYLGGVGEAFF
>TRBV5-6|.|TRBJ1-6|.
TGTGCCAGCAGCTTGGTCACAAGTAATTCACCCCTCCACTTT
CASSLVTSNSPLHF
>TRBV29-1|.|TRBJ1-1|.
TGCAGCGTCGATAACGGACCGAACACTGAAGCTTTCTTT
CSVDNGPNTEAFF
>TRBV6-5|.|TRBJ1-4|.
TGTGCCAGCGATACAGGGAGGCTTGATGAAAAACTGTTTTTT
CASDTGRLDEKLFF
>TRBV11-2|.|TRBJ1-1|TRBD1
TGTGCCAGCAGCTTAGCAGGGGGGGGCACTGAAGCTTTCTTT
CASSLAGGGTEAFF
>TRBV6-5|.|TRBJ2-7|TRBD1
TGTGCCAGCAGCGTGGGACAGTCCTACGAGCAGTACTTC
CASSVGQSYEQYF
>TRBV28|.|TRBJ1-2|.
TGTGCCAGCGGTACGGGGTATACCTATGGCTACACCTTC
CASGTGYTYGYTF
>TRBV3-1/TRBV3-2|.|TRBJ1-6|.
TGTGCCAGCAGCCCTCAGGACAGTATGTATAATTCACCCCTCCACTTT
CASSPQDSMYNSPLHF
>TRBV6-1|.|TRBJ1-2|.
TGTGCCAGCAGTGAAACGGGGATTCGGGGCTACACCTTC
CASSETGIRGYTF
>TRBV2|.|TRBJ2-2|.
TGTGCCAGCAGTGAAGGCAGGGGGAGGTGGGGGGAGCTGTTTTTT
CASSEGRGRWGELFF
>TRBV2|.|TRBJ2-1|TRBD2
TGTGCCAGCAGGGCTAGCGGCTACAATGAGCAGTTCTTC
CASRASGYNEQFF
>TRBV6-1|.|TRBJ2-3|TRBD2
TGTGCCAGCAGTGTGCCTAGCGGATCTAGCACAGATACGCAGTATTTT
CASSVPSGSSTDTQYF
>TRBV18|.|TRBJ1-1|.
TGTGCCAGCTCACCAGCAGGGAACACTGAAGCTTTCTTT
CASSPAGNTEAFF
>TRBV2|.|TRBJ1-1|.
TGTGCCAGCAAAGGGGCCCGAGGGGGCACTGAAGCTTTCTTT
CASKGARGGTEAFF
>TRBV10-3|.|TRBJ2-7|TRBD2
TGTGCCATCAGGCCGGGACTAGCGACCTACGAGCAGTACTTC
CAIRPGLATYEQYF
>TRBV20-1|few|TRBJ2-7|.
TGCAGTGCTAGTCCTTACGGGGTCTCCCTCTCCTACGAGCAGTACTTC
CSASPYGVSLSYEQYF